This entry features one T cell receptor (beta chain) sequence. This entry comes from a study of blood T cell repertoires in COVID-19. Libraries were prepared by immunoSEQ multiplex PCR; TCRdb keeps only in-frame clonotypes and omits some of them. Among over 45,000 clones, 75% to 85% were seen once, and the ten largest hold 7.2%. The junction had 2 bases not matched to a gene; V was cut back by 5 bases and J by 1 base. Germline CDR1 MNHEY, CDR2 SVGAGI. The CDR3 totals 14 residues. The sample taken for sequencing was peripheral blood. The source of this sequence is a man aged 55 to 69 with acute or convalescent COVID-19. The chain joins TRBV6-5 to TRBJ2-5; 9 bases are shared with TRBD2. The CDR3 sequence is CASSQGLAQETQYF. The CDR3 DNA reads TGTGCCAGCAGTCAGGGACTAGCCCAAGAGACCCAGTACTTC.